Reported below is one TCR beta chain. The data stem from a study of T cell changes during pregnancy in multiple sclerosis. Here immunoSEQ multiplex PCR was the method, and the copy in TCRdb shows in-frame clones only, minus some. This sample has approximately 70,000 clones, with roughly 92% found just once. Here the sequenced sample was peripheral blood, taken in the first trimester of pregnancy. The sequence came from a female donor in good health, enrolled as a control in a pregnancy study.

The CDR3 here is CASSPSGQGWIADTQYF. The CDR3 DNA is TGTGCCAGCAGCCCAAGTGGACAGGGTTGGATCGCAGATACGCAGTATTTT. The chain links TRBV7-9 to TRBJ2-3; TRBD1 aligns across 8 bases. Germline CDR1 SEHNR, CDR2 FQNEAQ (reference sequence). Unmatched junction bases numbered 14, after V lost 5 bases and J lost 4 bases. The CDR3 length is 17 residues.